The present T cell receptor (beta chain) was sequenced within a study of T-cell reconstitution after alpha-beta-depleted transplantation in children. Broader study findings: Fresh T-cell production supplied most of the T-cell counts and diversity seen one year after transplant.

A library of TCRbeta sequences, prepared with unique molecular identifiers, was generated. TCRdb reprocessed the PCR reads via MiXCR and lists one record per CDR3 protein. The table records fewer than 85,000 distinct CDR3 sequences, around 14% of them present only once. With respect to this clonotype: Its antigen is not known.

V lost 5 bases to trimming and J lost 4 bases, with 9 bases between them. The CDR3 extends over 12 amino acids. The germline gives CDR1 GTSNPN, CDR2 SVGIG (reference sequence). The sample consisted of PBMCs, mostly from graft donor cells, taken 180 days after TCRalphabeta/CD19-depleted stem cell transplant. This chain links TRBV30 with TRBJ2-1, with D tentatively TRBD1 or TRBD2 (5 bases each). This sequence originates from a male patient aged 2 to 10 who had a stem cell transplant for acute lymphoblastic leukemia, so the T cells may come from the graft donor. The CDR3 here is CAWGTQYNEQFF. The DNA of the CDR3 is TGTGCCTGGGGGACCCAGTACAATGAGCAGTTCTTC.